This T cell receptor beta chain was obtained from a study of blood T cell repertoires in COVID-19. Method: immunoSEQ multiplex PCR; TCRdb's copy keeps in-frame clones and lacks some. This table holds some 120,000 clones, around 83% found once. The CDR3 has 15 residues. The germline gives CDR1 MGHRA, CDR2 YSYEKL. V lost 4 bases to trimming and J lost 0 bases, with 12 bases between them. The chain employs TRBV4-1 and TRBJ1-2; possible D gene TRBD1, 6 bases. This receptor was identified in a man aged 25 to 45 who had recovered from COVID-19. The specimen was PBMCs or T cells enriched from blood (not recorded which). The DNA for the CDR3 is TGCGCCAGCAGCCCCGGACAGATAGCTAACTATGGCTACACCTTC. Translating gives CASSPGQIANYGYTF.